The 11 T cell receptor beta chains presented below share a single source sample, sequenced in a study of CD8+ T cells in alopecia areata. Reverse transcribed after extraction, RNA yielded cDNA as the sequencing template. TCRdb keeps only in-frame clones here, not all; method: immunoSEQ multiplex PCR. The sample consists of about 99,000 clones, around three fifths of them appearing once. The sample taken for sequencing was CD4+ T cells sorted from blood. The receptors come from a human donor in good health.

The chain is built from TRBV29-1 and TRBJ2-3; TRBD2 aligns across 14 bases. CDR1 and CDR2 (germline): SQVTM, ANQGSEA. The V and J ends lost 4 bases and 3 bases, in that order; junction bases with no gene match: 6. The CDR3 is made up of 16 amino acids. CDR3 in amino acids: CSVGEGTSGGTDTQYF. DNA for the CDR3: TGCAGCGTTGGAGAGGGGACTAGCGGGGGTACAGATACGCAGTATTTT.

V usage is TRBV19 and J usage is TRBJ2-5, with 9 bases fitting TRBD1. Germline CDR1 and CDR2: LNHDA and SQIVND (reference sequence). The V gene end was trimmed by 5 bases and the J gene end by 5 bases; junction bases not matched to a gene: 9. There are 15 residues in the CDR3. CDR3 protein: CASSQPTGGMETQYF. DNA for the CDR3: TGTGCCAGTAGTCAACCGACAGGGGGGATGGAGACCCAGTACTTC.

The V gene is TRBV30, the J gene TRBJ1-1, with D possibly TRBD1 on 5 matching bases. Germline CDR1 is GTSNPN and CDR2 is SVGIG (reference sequence). The CDR3 spans 13 residues. V dropped 0 bases and J dropped 5 bases, with 10 bases sitting between them. The CDR3 DNA is TGTGCCTGGAGTGTAGCAGGGTTAACTGAAGCTTTCTTT. Translated, it gives CAWSVAGLTEAFF.

V is TRBV4-1 and J is TRBJ2-7, with 10 bases identical to TRBD1. Trimming at V came to 4 bases and at J to 6 bases, leaving 9 bases not matched to a gene. The CDR3 totals 15 residues. The germline V gene encodes CDR1 MGHRA and CDR2 YSYEKL. The CDR3 loop reads CASSRAPGQGIEQYF. CDR3 in DNA: TGCGCCAGCAGCCGCGCCCCGGGACAGGGGATCGAGCAGTACTTC.

The chain joins TRBV7-2 to TRBJ1-2; D remains ambiguous. The germline CDR1 and CDR2 sequences are SGHTA and FQGNSA. The germline V and J ends were trimmed by 0 bases and 8 bases, with 10 bases remaining between them. The CDR3 is 13 amino acids. For the CDR3, the DNA is TGTGCCAGCAGCTTAGCGTCCGCCCGGGGCTACACCTTC. Translating gives CASSLASARGYTF.

The chain combines TRBV18 with TRBJ2-7; D not certain. The germline V and J ends were trimmed by 4 bases and 3 bases, with 10 bases remaining between them. The CDR3 is 13 amino acids. Germline V gives CDR1 KGHSH, CDR2 LQKENI. The CDR3: CASSRAGLYEQYF. Here the CDR3 DNA reads TGTGCCAGCTCACGTGCAGGTCTCTACGAGCAGTACTTC.

This CDR3 is CASSKPRGPGANVLTF. Written as DNA, the CDR3 is TGTGCCAGCAGCAAACCTCGAGGGCCTGGGGCCAACGTCCTGACTTTC. The J gene is TRBJ2-6, the V gene TRBV27, with D tentatively TRBD2 (5 bases). From germline, CDR1 is MNHEY and CDR2 SMNVEV (reference sequence). The germline V and J ends were trimmed by 6 bases and 2 bases, with 14 bases remaining between them. This CDR3 comprises 16 residues.

This clone has more than one count but fewer than ten. V gene TRBV6-1 combines with J gene TRBJ2-5, with D possibly TRBD2 on 6 matching bases. This CDR3 region has 10 residues. Trimming removed 10 bases from V and 7 bases from J, with 10 bases in between. Germline lookup yields CDR1 MNHNS and CDR2 SASEGT. DNA for the CDR3: TGTGCCACCGGGAGAGCGACCCAGTACTTC. Amino acids: CATGRATQYF.

The V call is TRBV30, the J call TRBJ1-1; a possible D gene is TRBD1 (5 bases). This CDR3 has 15 amino acids. Germline V gene data show CDR1 as GTSNPN and CDR2 as SVGIG (reference sequence). V was clipped by 3 bases and J by 2 bases, with 16 bases between them. CDR3 amino acids: CAWRLGRALNTEAFF. The CDR3 DNA reads as TGTGCCTGGAGACTGGGCAGGGCACTCAACACTGAAGCTTTCTTT.

The genes are TRBV18 and TRBJ1-2, with unresolved D. Trimming stripped 5 bases from V and 0 bases from J, with 10 bases between. This CDR3 is 14 amino acids long. Germline V gives CDR1 KGHSH, CDR2 LQKENI. The CDR3 is CASSNDGSNYGYTF. CDR3 sequence (DNA): TGTGCCAGCTCAAATGACGGATCTAACTATGGCTACACCTTC.

The table lists this clone with a few counts. V usage is TRBV28 and J usage is TRBJ2-2; TRBD2 is a possible D gene (6 bases). The V gene's germline CDR1 is MDHEN and CDR2 SYDVKM. V was clipped by 5 bases and J by 0 bases, with 16 bases between them. The length of the CDR3 is 17 residues. As DNA, the CDR3 is TGTGCCAGCAGTGTAGATTCCGGGGACTCGAACACCGGGGAGCTGTTTTTT. This sequence encodes CASSVDSGDSNTGELFF.